This T cell receptor (beta chain) was observed in a study of T cell responses to AZD1222 COVID-19 vaccine. Germline V gene lookup returns CDR1 WSHSY and CDR2 SAAADI. The CDR3 consists of 18 residues. Losses at the gene ends were 6 bases for V and 3 bases for J; bases not matched to a gene: 11. Sequenced by immunoSEQ multiplex PCR; TCRdb stores in-frame clones only, minus some. The sample consists of around 130,000 clones, about 90% of them appearing once. The sequencing here drew on peripheral blood, taken on day 0 of AZD1222 vaccination. The sequence came from an adult in good health. The chain carries TRBV10-2 and TRBJ2-2; 12 bases map to TRBD2. This chain's CDR3 is CASRLPSLAGGYTGELFF. The CDR3, as DNA: TGCGCCAGCAGGCTTCCCTCGCTAGCGGGAGGGTACACCGGGGAGCTGTTTTTT.